This TCR beta chain was sequenced during a study of post-analysis software for immune sequencing data. General study findings and limits: F measure clustering grouped samples strongly by preparation batch. In patients, five or six TRBV segments were more frequent than in controls, with TRBV5-6, TRBV5-1 and TRBV20-1 among them.

Deletions cut 11 bases from V and 5 bases from J, with 21 bases between. The V gene's germline CDR1 is MNHNS and CDR2 SASEGT. CDR3 length: 14 residues. TCR beta cDNA libraries included unique molecular identifiers. Each CDR3 protein is one row after TCRdb ran MiXCR on the PCR reads. Among approximately 570,000 distinct CDR3 sequences, roughly 46% were seen once, and the ten largest hold under 2%. In regard to this clonotype: What it binds is not known.

The origin of this receptor is a girl aged 5-17 years with multiple sclerosis. The chain has TRBV6-1 and TRBJ2-5; no reliable D call. The source material was blood. The CDR3 DNA is TGTGCCGCCCGCTCGGACGGTTTTTCGGAGACCCAGTACTTC. Residues: CAARSDGFSETQYF.